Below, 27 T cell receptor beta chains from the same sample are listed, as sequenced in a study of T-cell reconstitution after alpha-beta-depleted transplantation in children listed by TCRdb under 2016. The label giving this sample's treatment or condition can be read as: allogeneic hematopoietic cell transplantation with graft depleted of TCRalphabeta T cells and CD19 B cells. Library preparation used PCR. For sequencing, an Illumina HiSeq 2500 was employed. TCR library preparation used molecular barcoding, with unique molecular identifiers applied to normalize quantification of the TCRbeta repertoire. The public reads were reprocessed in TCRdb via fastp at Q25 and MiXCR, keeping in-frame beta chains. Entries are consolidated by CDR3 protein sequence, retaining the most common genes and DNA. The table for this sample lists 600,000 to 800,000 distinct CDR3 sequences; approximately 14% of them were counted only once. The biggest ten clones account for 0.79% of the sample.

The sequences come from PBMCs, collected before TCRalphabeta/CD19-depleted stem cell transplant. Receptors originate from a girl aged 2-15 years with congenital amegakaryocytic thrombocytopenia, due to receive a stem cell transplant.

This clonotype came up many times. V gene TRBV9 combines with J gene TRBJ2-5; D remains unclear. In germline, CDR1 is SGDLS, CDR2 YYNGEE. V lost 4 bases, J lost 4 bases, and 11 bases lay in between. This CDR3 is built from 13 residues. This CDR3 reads CASSPSVAETQYF. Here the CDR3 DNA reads TGTGCCAGCAGCCCCTCCGTCGCAGAGACCCAGTACTTC.

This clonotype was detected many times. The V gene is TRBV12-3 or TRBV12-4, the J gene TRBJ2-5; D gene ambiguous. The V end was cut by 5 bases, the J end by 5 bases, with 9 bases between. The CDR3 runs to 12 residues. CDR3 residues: CASSTTGETQYF. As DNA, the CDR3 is TGTGCCAGCAGTACAACCGGGGAGACCCAGTACTTC.

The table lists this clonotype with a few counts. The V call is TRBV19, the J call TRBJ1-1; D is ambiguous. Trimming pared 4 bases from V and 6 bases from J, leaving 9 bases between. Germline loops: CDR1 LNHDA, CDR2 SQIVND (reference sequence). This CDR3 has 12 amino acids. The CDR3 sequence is CASSTLSAEAFF. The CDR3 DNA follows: TGTGCCAGTAGTACCCTTAGCGCTGAAGCTTTCTTT.

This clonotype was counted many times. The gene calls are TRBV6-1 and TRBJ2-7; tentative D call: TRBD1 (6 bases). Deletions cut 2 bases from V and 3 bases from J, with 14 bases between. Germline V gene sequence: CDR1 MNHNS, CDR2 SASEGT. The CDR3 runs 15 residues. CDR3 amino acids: CASSELRTEFYEQYF. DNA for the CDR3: TGTGCCAGCAGTGAATTGAGGACAGAGTTCTACGAGCAGTACTTC.

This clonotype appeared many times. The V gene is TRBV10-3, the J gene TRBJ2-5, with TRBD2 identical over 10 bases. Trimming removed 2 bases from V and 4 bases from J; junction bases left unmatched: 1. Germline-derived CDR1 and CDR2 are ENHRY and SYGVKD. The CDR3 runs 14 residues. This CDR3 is CAISELAGVETQYF. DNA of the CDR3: TGTGCCATCAGTGAGCTAGCGGGAGTAGAGACCCAGTACTTC.

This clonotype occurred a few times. The CDR3, as DNA: TGTGCCAGCAGCGCGGGACAGGGAAACACCATATATTTT. Protein sequence: CASSAGQGNTIYF. The gene calls are TRBV7-9 and TRBJ1-3; 7 nucleotides match TRBD1. V dropped 5 bases and J dropped 4; count of bases not matched to a gene: 2. This CDR3 has 13 residues. CDR1 is SEHNR and CDR2 is FQNEAQ in the germline V gene (reference sequence).

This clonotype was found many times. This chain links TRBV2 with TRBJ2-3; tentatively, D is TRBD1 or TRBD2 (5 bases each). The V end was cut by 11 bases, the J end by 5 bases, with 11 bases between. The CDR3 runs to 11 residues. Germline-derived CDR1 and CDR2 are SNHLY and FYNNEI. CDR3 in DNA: TGTGCCTCCCGGGGCTTAGATACGCAGTATTTT. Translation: CASRGLDTQYF.

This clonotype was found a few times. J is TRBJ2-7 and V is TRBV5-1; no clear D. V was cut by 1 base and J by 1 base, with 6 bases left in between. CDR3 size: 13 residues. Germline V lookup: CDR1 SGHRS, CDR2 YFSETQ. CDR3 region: CASSLFQSYEQYF. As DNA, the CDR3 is TGCGCCAGCAGCTTGTTCCAGTCCTACGAGCAGTACTTC.

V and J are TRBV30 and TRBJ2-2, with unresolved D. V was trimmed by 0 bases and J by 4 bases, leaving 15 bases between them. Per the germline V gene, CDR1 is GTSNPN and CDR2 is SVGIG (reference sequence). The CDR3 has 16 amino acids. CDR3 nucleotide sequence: TGTGCCTGGAGTGTCCTCACAACCACTGGCACCGGGGAGCTGTTTTTT. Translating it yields CAWSVLTTTGTGELFF.

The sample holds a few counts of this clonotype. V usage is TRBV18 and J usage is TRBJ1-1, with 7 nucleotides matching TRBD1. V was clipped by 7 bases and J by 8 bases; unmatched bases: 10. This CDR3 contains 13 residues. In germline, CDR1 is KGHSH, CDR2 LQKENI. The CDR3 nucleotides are TGTGCCAGCTACCGACAGGGTCCCTCCGAAGCTTTCTTT. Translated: CASYRQGPSEAFF.

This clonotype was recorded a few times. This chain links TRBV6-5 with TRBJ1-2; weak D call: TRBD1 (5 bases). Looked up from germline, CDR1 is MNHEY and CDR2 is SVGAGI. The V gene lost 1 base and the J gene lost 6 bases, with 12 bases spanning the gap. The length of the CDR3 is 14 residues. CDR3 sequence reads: CASSYFGAGNGYTF. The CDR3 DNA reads TGTGCCAGCAGTTACTTCGGGGCCGGGAATGGCTACACCTTC.

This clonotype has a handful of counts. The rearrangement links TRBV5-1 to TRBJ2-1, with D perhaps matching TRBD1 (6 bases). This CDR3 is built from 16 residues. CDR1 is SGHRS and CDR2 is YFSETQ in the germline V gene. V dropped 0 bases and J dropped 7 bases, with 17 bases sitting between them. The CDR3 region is CASSLVTGSTINEQFF. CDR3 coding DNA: TGCGCCAGCAGCTTGGTCACAGGGTCAACGATTAATGAGCAGTTCTTC.

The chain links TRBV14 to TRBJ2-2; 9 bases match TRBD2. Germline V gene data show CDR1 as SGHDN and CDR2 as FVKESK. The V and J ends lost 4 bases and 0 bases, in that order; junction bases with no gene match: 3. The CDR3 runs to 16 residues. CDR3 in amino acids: CASSPSGTANTGELFF. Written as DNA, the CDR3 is TGTGCCAGCAGCCCTAGCGGGACCGCGAACACCGGGGAGCTGTTTTTT.

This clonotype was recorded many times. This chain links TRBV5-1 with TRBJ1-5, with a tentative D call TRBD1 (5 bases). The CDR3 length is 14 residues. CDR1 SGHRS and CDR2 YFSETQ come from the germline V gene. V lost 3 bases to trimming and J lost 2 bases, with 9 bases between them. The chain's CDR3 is CASSWDGRNQPQHF. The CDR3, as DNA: TGCGCCAGCAGCTGGGACGGGCGCAATCAGCCCCAGCATTTT.

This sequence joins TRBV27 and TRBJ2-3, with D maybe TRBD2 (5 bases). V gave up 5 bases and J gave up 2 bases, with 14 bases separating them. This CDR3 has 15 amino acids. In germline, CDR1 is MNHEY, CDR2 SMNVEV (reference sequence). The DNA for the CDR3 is TGTGCCAGCAGTGCTTCGTGGGAGCACACAGATACGCAGTATTTT. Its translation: CASSASWEHTDTQYF.

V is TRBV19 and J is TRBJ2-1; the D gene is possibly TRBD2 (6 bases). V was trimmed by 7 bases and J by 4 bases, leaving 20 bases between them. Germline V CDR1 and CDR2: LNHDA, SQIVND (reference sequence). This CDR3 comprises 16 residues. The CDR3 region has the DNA TGTGCCAGTACCATAAGGGCGGGGAGGCTATACAATGAGCAGTTCTTC. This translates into CASTIRAGRLYNEQFF. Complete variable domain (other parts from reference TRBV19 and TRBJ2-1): DGGITQSPKYLFRKEGQNVTLSCEQNLNHDAMYWYRQDPGQGLRLIYYSQIVNDFQKGDIAEGYSVSREKKESFPLTVTSAQKNPTAFYLCASTIRAGRLYNEQFFGPGTRLTVL.

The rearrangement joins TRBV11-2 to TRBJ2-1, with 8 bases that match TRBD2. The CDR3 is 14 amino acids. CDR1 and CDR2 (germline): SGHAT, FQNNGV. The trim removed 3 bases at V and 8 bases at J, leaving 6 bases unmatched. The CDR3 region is CASSFGTSRYEQFF. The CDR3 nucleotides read TGTGCCAGCAGCTTCGGGACTAGTAGGTATGAGCAGTTCTTC.

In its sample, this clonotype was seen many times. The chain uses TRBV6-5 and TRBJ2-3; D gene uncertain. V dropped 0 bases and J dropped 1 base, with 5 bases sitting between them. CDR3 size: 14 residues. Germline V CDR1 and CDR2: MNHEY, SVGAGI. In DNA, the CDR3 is TGTGCCAGCAGTTACTCGTCGGGCACAGATACGCAGTATTTT. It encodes CASSYSSGTDTQYF.

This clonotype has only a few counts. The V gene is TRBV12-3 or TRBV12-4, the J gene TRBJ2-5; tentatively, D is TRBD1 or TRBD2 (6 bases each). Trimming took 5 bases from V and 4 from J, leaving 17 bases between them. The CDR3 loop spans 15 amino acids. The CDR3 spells CASSRSGGLRETQYF. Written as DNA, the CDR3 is TGTGCCAGCAGTCGGTCTGGGGGGCTTCGAGAGACCCAGTACTTC.

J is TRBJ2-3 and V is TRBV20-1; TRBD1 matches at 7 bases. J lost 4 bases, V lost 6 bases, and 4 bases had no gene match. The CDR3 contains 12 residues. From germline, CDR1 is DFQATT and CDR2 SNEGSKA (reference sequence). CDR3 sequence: CSAEDRSDTQYF. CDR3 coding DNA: TGCAGTGCGGAGGACAGGTCAGATACGCAGTATTTT.

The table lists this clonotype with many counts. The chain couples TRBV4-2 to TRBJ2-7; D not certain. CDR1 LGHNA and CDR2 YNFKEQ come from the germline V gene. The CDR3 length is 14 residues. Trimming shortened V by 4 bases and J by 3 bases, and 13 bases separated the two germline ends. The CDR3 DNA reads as TGTGCCAGCAGCCCCGAGATGGGGTTCTACGAGCAGTACTTC. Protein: CASSPEMGFYEQYF.

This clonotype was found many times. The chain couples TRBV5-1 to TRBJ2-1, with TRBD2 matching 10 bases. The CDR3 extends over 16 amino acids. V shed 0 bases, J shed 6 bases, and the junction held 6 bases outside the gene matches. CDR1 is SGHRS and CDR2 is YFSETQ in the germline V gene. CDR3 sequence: CASSLGSSGRVNEQFF. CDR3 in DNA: TGCGCCAGCAGCTTGGGGTCCAGCGGGAGGGTCAATGAGCAGTTCTTC.

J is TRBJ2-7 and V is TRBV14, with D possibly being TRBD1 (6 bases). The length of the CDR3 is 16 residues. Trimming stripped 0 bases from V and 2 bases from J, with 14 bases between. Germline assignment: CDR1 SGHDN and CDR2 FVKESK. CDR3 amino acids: CASSQDLGARAYEQYF. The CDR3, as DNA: TGTGCCAGCAGCCAAGATCTGGGGGCTCGGGCCTACGAGCAGTACTTC.

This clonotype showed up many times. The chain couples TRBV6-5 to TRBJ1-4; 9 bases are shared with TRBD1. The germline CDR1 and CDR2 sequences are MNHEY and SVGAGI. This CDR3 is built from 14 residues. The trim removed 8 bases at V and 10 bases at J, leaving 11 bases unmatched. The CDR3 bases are TGTGCCAGCGGTTCCGACAGGGGGAACGGAAAACTGTTTTTT. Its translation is CASGSDRGNGKLFF.

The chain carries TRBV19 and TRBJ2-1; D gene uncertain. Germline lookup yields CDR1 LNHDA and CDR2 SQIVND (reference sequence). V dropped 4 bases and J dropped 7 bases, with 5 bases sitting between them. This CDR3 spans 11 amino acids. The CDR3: CASSNGNEQFF. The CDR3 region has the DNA TGTGCCAGTAGTAACGGGAATGAGCAGTTCTTC. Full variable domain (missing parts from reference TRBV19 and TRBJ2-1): DGGITQSPKYLFRKEGQNVTLSCEQNLNHDAMYWYRQDPGQGLRLIYYSQIVNDFQKGDIAEGYSVSREKKESFPLTVTSAQKNPTAFYLCASSNGNEQFFGPGTRLTVL.

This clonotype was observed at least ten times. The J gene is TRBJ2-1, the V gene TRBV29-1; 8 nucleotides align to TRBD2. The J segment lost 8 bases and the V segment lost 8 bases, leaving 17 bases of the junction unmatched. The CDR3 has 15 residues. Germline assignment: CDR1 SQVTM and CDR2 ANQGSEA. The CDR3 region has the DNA TGCAGCATGGTACCCGCGAGTGCGGGAGGCTATGAGCAGTTCTTC. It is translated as CSMVPASAGGYEQFF.

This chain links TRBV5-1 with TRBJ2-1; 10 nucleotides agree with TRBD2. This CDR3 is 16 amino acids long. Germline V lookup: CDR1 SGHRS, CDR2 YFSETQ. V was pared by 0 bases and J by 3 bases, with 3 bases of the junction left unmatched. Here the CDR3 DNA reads TGCGCCAGCAGCTTGGGGGGACTAGCGCGCTACAATGAGCAGTTCTTC. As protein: CASSLGGLARYNEQFF.